What follows is one T cell receptor (beta chain) and its context. The antigen is undetermined. This sample is drawn from a study of T cell responses to AZD1222 COVID-19 vaccine. Here immunoSEQ multiplex PCR was the method, and the copy in TCRdb shows in-frame clones only, minus some. Of roughly 200,000 clones in the sample, 85% to 95% were seen once. Study-level points and caveats: Baseline seropositivity occurred in only a handful of AZD1222 recipients. None of the repertoires were sampled until the peak T cell response had passed. Mostly white British, mostly female donors; authors suggested clonal diversity may be underestimated. CD4 TCRs linked to vaccination spanned spike, dominating at 160-218 and 743-854.

Looked up from germline, CDR1 is SNHLY and CDR2 is FYNNEI. V was shortened by 3 bases and J by 4 bases, with 15 bases between the two germline ends. The CDR3 has 15 residues. The V gene is TRBV2, the J gene TRBJ1-2, with a tentative D call TRBD1 (6 bases). This specimen was peripheral blood, taken 28 days after the second dose of the MenACWY control vaccine. The sequence was obtained from an adult who received the MenACWY meningococcal vaccine as a control. CDR3 loop: CASSDPVGQTYGYTF. The CDR3 DNA sequence: TGTGCCAGCAGTGATCCCGTCGGACAGACCTATGGCTACACCTTC.